The 15 T cell receptor beta chains in this list originate from one sample, sequenced in a study of T cells expressing NK-cell markers. No DNA is given; TCRdb re-called the 5' RACE reads and lists each CDR3 protein once. The table for this sample gives 550,000 to 600,000 distinct CDR3 sequences. The sample consisted of blood T cells: a sorted CD56 or NKG2C T cell subset, CD4+ or CD8+ T cells, or bulk PBMC T cells (not recorded which). These TCRs come from a man between 18 and 35 years old in good health.

The rearrangement links TRBV11-2 to TRBJ2-1; TCRdb calls TRBD1, which cannot be checked without DNA. CDR1 is SGHAT and CDR2 is FQNNGV in the germline V gene. There are 17 residues in the CDR3. This chain's CDR3 is CASSSGGGVGGYNEQFF.

The chain recombines TRBV20-1 with TRBJ2-2; there is no DNA to check the TCRdb D call of TRBD2. This CDR3 has 13 amino acids. Germline CDR1 DFQATT, CDR2 SNEGSKA (reference sequence). The CDR3 sequence: CSAEGGGGGELFF.

CDR3 protein: CASSQDRETRPQYF. The chain uses TRBV3-1 and TRBJ2-3; TCRdb picks TRBD1, but there is no DNA to check that call. CDR1 and CDR2 from the germline V gene are LGHDT and YNNKEL (reference sequence). The CDR3 is made up of 14 amino acids.

This chain's CDR3 is CASRPPGGLRKGKLFF. V and J are TRBV3-1 and TRBJ1-4; TCRdb designates TRBD1, a call that cannot be tested without DNA. The CDR3 covers 16 residues. CDR1 and CDR2 (germline): LGHDT, YNNKEL (reference sequence).

The rearrangement links TRBV6-2 or TRBV6-3 to TRBJ2-5; the D gene TCRdb calls, TRBD2, cannot be checked with no DNA. This CDR3 has 16 amino acids. Germline V lookup: CDR1 MNHEY, CDR2 SVGEGT. The chain's CDR3 is CASSPPRASGRETQYF.

V is TRBV2 and J is TRBJ2-3; checking the TCRdb D call of TRBD1 is not possible without DNA. The CDR3 covers 14 residues. CDR1 is SNHLY and CDR2 is FYNNEI in the germline V gene. The CDR3 reads CANRRPSPPDTQYF.

J is TRBJ1-4 and V is TRBV29-1; there is no DNA to check the TCRdb D call of TRBD1. Germline lookup yields CDR1 SQVTM and CDR2 ANQGSEA. This CDR3 is built from 14 residues. The CDR3 protein is CSARRTTTNEKLFF.

The rearrangement joins TRBV7-2 to TRBJ2-1; TCRdb's D gene call, TRBD2, goes unchecked for lack of DNA. The CDR3 runs to 16 residues. Germline CDR1 and CDR2: SGHTA and FQGNSA. The CDR3: CASSDLGAASYNEQFF.

J is TRBJ2-5 and V is TRBV9; no DNA is available, so the TRBD2 call from TCRdb remains unchecked. Per the germline V gene, CDR1 is SGDLS and CDR2 is YYNGEE. The CDR3 has 14 amino acids. This chain's CDR3 is CASSAGTLQETQYF.

This sequence joins TRBV7-9 and TRBJ2-2. The CDR3 has 14 amino acids. Germline V gene sequence: CDR1 SEHNR, CDR2 FQNEAQ (reference sequence). The CDR3 is CASSRALATGELFF. Looking up the rest from reference TRBV7-9 and TRBJ2-2 gives the full variable domain: DTGVSQNPRHKITKRGQNVTFRCDPISEHNRLYWYRQTLGQGPEFLTYFQNEAQLEKSRLLSDRFSAERPKGSFSTLEIQRTEQGDSAMYLCASSRALATGELFFGEGSRLTVL.

The chain combines TRBV7-6 with TRBJ2-1; the D call from TCRdb, TRBD2, cannot be confirmed without DNA. The CDR3 is made up of 16 amino acids. Germline V gives CDR1 SGHVS, CDR2 FNYEAQ. The chain's CDR3 is CASTAGLAGGGNEQFF.

The chain combines TRBV6-5 with TRBJ2-1; TCRdb lists TRBD2, though no DNA is available to test this call. Looked up from germline, CDR1 is MNHEY and CDR2 is SVGAGI. The CDR3 extends over 17 amino acids. Here the CDR3 reads CASSYTQSGRDYNEQFF.

V is TRBV3-1 and J is TRBJ1-4; TCRdb calls TRBD1, which cannot be checked without DNA. CDR3 size: 15 residues. In germline, CDR1 is LGHDT, CDR2 YNNKEL (reference sequence). The CDR3 sequence is CASSHRTGGEEKLFF. Full variable domain (remainder filled in from reference TRBV3-1 and TRBJ1-4): DTAVSQTPKYLVTQMGNDKSIKCEQNLGHDTMYWYKQDSKKFLKIMFSYNNKELIINETVPNRFSPKSPDKAHLNLHINSLELGDSAVYFCASSHRTGGEEKLFFGSGTQLSVL.

The CDR3 loop is CASSQQAGDTDTQYF. The genes are TRBV4-3 and TRBJ2-3; the TCRdb call, TRBD2, lacks DNA for checking. The CDR3 sequence is 15 residues long. Germline V gene data show CDR1 as LGHNA and CDR2 as YSLEER.

This chain links TRBV7-9 with TRBJ2-5; the D gene TCRdb calls, TRBD1, cannot be checked with no DNA. This CDR3 is 16 amino acids long. CDR1 and CDR2 from the germline V gene are SEHNR and FQNEAQ (reference sequence). The CDR3 spells CASSLAGTGAEETQYF.